Listed below are T cell receptor beta chains from one sample, sequenced in a study of T cells in Graves' hyperthyroidism and ophthalmopathy. TCRdb called the multiplex PCR reads again in MiXCR, with one record for every CDR3 protein. In the table there are approximately 490,000 distinct CDR3 sequences, less than 25% of which are singletons. Sequencing input: blood. These receptors all stem from a woman in her 70s with Graves' ophthalmopathy. The CDR3 runs from the conserved cysteine through the conserved F or W. D genes are given only for firm matches. For some rows the clone size is stated as once, few or many, or as a class when expanded; others skip it.

V	D	size	J	DNA	CDR3
TRBV7-9	NA	NA	TRBJ1-6	TGTGCCAGCAGCTTAGACCAGGGAGGGTCACCCCTCCACTTT	CASSLDQGGSPLHF
TRBV12-3/TRBV12-4	NA	few	TRBJ2-7	TGTGCCAGCGGATCCCCGGGTTACGAGCAGTACTTC	CASGSPGYEQYF
TRBV29-1	NA	few	TRBJ2-7	TGCAGCGTTGCGGTTAGCACCAGCTCCTACGAGCAGTACTTC	CSVAVSTSSYEQYF
TRBV2	TRBD1	many	TRBJ2-7	TGTGCCAGCAGTCTCCCGGGACAGTCCTACGAGCAGTACTTC	CASSLPGQSYEQYF
TRBV7-3	NA	few	TRBJ2-6	TGTGCCAGCAGCTTACTGCCTTTGGTCACCGGGGCCAACGTCCTGACTTTC	CASSLLPLVTGANVLTF
TRBV2	NA	many	TRBJ2-5	TGTGCCAGCAGCGAGGAGACCCAGTACTTC	CASSEETQYF
TRBV6-1	TRBD2	NA	TRBJ2-3	TGTGCCAGCAGTGAGACTAGCGGTGAGGCTTATACGCAGTATTTT	CASSETSGEAYTQYF
TRBV5-1	TRBD2	NA	TRBJ2-1	TGCGCCAGCAGCTTGCGTGCGGGAGGGACGGGTGAGCAGTTCTTC	CASSLRAGGTGEQFF
TRBV6-2/TRBV6-3	TRBD1	few	TRBJ2-5	TGTGCCAGCAGTCCGACAGGGTACCAAGAGACCCAGTACTTC	CASSPTGYQETQYF
TRBV3-1	TRBD1	once	TRBJ2-5	TGTGCCAGCAGCCAAAGGCTACAGGGGCAAGAGACCCAGTACTTC	CASSQRLQGQETQYF
TRBV29-1	NA	NA	TRBJ1-2	TGCAGCGTTGAAGATCTGGGCCAGGGTTACACCTTC	CSVEDLGQGYTF
TRBV27	TRBD1	NA	TRBJ1-1	TGTGCCAGCAGTTCGCATACGACAGGGGTCCCTGAAGCTTTCTTT	CASSSHTTGVPEAFF
TRBV20-1	NA	few	TRBJ2-1	TGCAGTGCTAGAGAAGCGAATGAGCAGTTCTTC	CSAREANEQFF
TRBV5-1	NA	many	TRBJ1-2	TGCGCCAGCAGCCAAGGAAGCCATGACTATGGCTACACCTTC	CASSQGSHDYGYTF
TRBV9	NA	few	TRBJ2-3	TGTGCCAGCAGCGTAGCGTGGGGGCCGGCGGGAGATACGCAGTATTTT	CASSVAWGPAGDTQYF
TRBV6-5	NA	few	TRBJ2-7	TGTGCCAGCAGTTACCGTGGTGAGCAGTACTTC	CASSYRGEQYF
TRBV28	NA	few	TRBJ2-4	TGTGCCAACAGGTTACAAAGGGTGGTAAACATTCAGTACTTC	CANRLQRVVNIQYF
TRBV11-2	NA	many	TRBJ1-2	TGTGCCAGCAGCTTAGCTCAGGGGATCGGTAGCTATGGCTACACCTTC	CASSLAQGIGSYGYTF